This record covers a single T cell receptor (beta chain). This record comes from a study of cytomegalovirus exposure and HLA in healthy donors. 60 Vbeta and 13 Jbeta primers were used in PCR. Assay: immunoSEQ multiplex PCR; the TCRdb copy retains only in-frame clones and omits some. Found here are more than 95,000 clones, around 81% of them singletons; the top ten hold about 3.9%. The CDR3 consists of 14 residues. Germline trimming cut 8 bases from V and 0 bases from J; bases unmatched to any gene: 4. Per the germline V gene, CDR1 is SNHLY and CDR2 is FYNNEI. Sequencing was carried out using PBMCs. The chain employs TRBV2 and TRBJ2-4; 7 positions agree with TRBD2. The TCR comes from a young woman in good health and CMV-seronegative. The CDR3 bases are TGTGCCAGCCGAGCGGGGATAGCCAAAAACATTCAGTACTTC. Translated, it gives CASRAGIAKNIQYF.